This is a list of T cell receptor beta chains from one sample in a study of technical replicates of blood from a handful of donors. Sequenced by immunoSEQ multiplex PCR; TCRdb stores in-frame clones only, minus some. The data show around 70,000 clones, with approximately 95% seen just once and more than 0.2% held by the top ten. Sequences were obtained from T cells isolated from PBMCs. These receptors were taken from a human donor in good health. CDR3s include the opening cysteine and the closing phenylalanine or tryptophan. A D gene is named only where the DNA matches it firmly. Size tells how often a clone was seen (once, few, many) or the class of an expanded clone, and some rows leave it out.

V gene	J gene	CDR3 length	clone size	D gene	CDR3 DNA	CDR3 protein
TRBV29-1	TRBJ2-3	13	NA	TRBD2	TGCAGCGTTACACTAGCGGGCACAGATACGCAGTATTTT	CSVTLAGTDTQYF
TRBV6-1	TRBJ2-7	14	NA	TRBD2	TGTGCCAGCAGGTTGGGGGGAGGGCCCTACGAGCAGTACTTC	CASRLGGGPYEQYF
TRBV2	TRBJ2-4	17	NA	NA	TGTGCCAGCAGGGCTGTATCACGTAAAATAGCCAAAAACATTCAGTACTTC	CASRAVSRKIAKNIQYF
TRBV14	TRBJ2-7	14	NA	NA	TGTGCCAGCAGCGCCTCCAGAAGCTCCTACGAGCAGTACTTC	CASSASRSSYEQYF
TRBV4-1	TRBJ2-3	15	NA	NA	TGCGCCAGCAGCCCCATTGGGAGGAAGATAGATACGCAGTATTTT	CASSPIGRKIDTQYF
TRBV18	TRBJ1-5	16	NA	TRBD1	TGTGCCAGCTCACCGGGGACAGCCTCTAGCAATCAGCCCCAGCATTTT	CASSPGTASSNQPQHF
TRBV29-1	TRBJ1-2	13	NA	TRBD1	TGCAGCGTTGCCAGGGGGGAAAACTATGGCTACACCTTC	CSVARGENYGYTF
TRBV9	TRBJ2-1	15	NA	NA	TGTGCCAGCAGCGTAGGTCAGGGGAGAGGCAATGAGCAGTTCTTC	CASSVGQGRGNEQFF
TRBV28	TRBJ2-5	16	NA	TRBD1	TGTGCCAGCAGTGAAACCAGCCGACAGGGGCTAGGGACCCAGTACTTC	CASSETSRQGLGTQYF
TRBV28	TRBJ1-2	14	once	NA	TGTGCCAGCAGTTTTTCGGGGGGCGGTAGGCGCTACACCTTC	CASSFSGGGRRYTF
TRBV5-1	TRBJ2-1	16	once	NA	TGCGCCAGCAGCGTAGCAACCGGGAGCCCCTCCAATGAGCAGTTCTTC	CASSVATGSPSNEQFF
TRBV11-2	TRBJ2-1	15	NA	NA	TGTGCCAGCAGCTTTATCAGCGCCGACTACAATGAGCAGTTCTTC	CASSFISADYNEQFF
TRBV4-1	TRBJ2-2	16	NA	TRBD2	TGCGCCAGCAGCCAAGGACTAGCGGGATACACCGGGGAGCTGTTTTTT	CASSQGLAGYTGELFF
TRBV7-9	TRBJ2-7	15	NA	TRBD1	TGTGCCAGCAGCTCCGAACAGGGGGACGCCTACGAGCAGTACTTC	CASSSEQGDAYEQYF
TRBV28	TRBJ2-7	20	NA	TRBD1	TGTGCCAGCAGTTTACGCCAACCTCTGCTCACGACAGGGGGGCTTTACGAGCAGTACTTC	CASSLRQPLLTTGGLYEQYF
TRBV19	TRBJ2-7	13	NA	NA	TGTGCCAGTAGTAGGGAGAGCTCCTACGAGCAGTACTTC	CASSRESSYEQYF
TRBV30	TRBJ2-2	14	NA	NA	TGTGCCTGGCAAGGGGGGGGCGCGGACGGGGAGCTGTTTTTT	CAWQGGGADGELFF